This T cell receptor beta chain was found in a study of T cell repertoires in cytomegalovirus infection. Study-level background: Recently identified HLA-C-restricted CMV epitopes were among the peptides used. From public TCR beta signatures came an indication of both CMV infection and matching HLA type. Broader study findings: Dominant in the ex vivo response were TCR beta clonotypes restricted by HLA-C and specific for CMV. Individuals carrying CMV plus the relevant HLA were identified by cumulative frequency of public TCR beta families.

Deletions cut 6 bases from V and 11 bases from J, with 14 bases between. The CDR3 is 12 amino acids. Germline CDR1 is SGHTA and CDR2 is FQGNSA. This clonotype was counted at least ten times. The antigen remains undetermined. In TCRdb, the reads were re-called with MiXCR into one record per CDR3 protein. Here the sample spans fewer than 850,000 distinct CDR3 sequences, around 29% being singletons. Here the sequenced sample was cultured CD8+ T cells from PBMCs, taken from culture after CMV antigen stimulation. The receptor's source is a human donor in good health (CMV status not recorded). Some clones in this sample may be carry-over from other donors' samples. The chain combines TRBV7-2 with TRBJ2-1; D is ambiguous. The CDR3 nucleotides read TGTGCCAGCAGTTCGGTCACGGGTCAGCAGTTCTTC. Its protein product is CASSSVTGQQFF. The whole variable domain, remainder taken from reference TRBV7-2 and TRBJ2-1, is GAGVSQSPSNKVTEKGKDVELRCDPISGHTALYWYRQSLGQGLEFLIYFQGNSAPDKSGLPSDRFSAERTGGSVSTLTIQRTQQEDSAVYLCASSSVTGQQFFGPGTRLTVL.